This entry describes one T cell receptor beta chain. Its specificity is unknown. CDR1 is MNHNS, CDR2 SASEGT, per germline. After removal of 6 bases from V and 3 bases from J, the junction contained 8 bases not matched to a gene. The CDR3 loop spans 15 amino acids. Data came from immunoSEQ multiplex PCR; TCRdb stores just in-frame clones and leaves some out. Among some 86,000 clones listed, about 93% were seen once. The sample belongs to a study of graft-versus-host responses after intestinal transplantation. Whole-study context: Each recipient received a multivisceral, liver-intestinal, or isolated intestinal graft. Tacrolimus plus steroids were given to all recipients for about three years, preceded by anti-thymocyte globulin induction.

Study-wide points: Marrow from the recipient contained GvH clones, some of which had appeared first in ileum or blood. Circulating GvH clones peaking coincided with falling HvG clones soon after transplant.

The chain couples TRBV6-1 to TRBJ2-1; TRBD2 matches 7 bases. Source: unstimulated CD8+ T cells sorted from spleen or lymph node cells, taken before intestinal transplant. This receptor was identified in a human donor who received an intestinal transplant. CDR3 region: CASSPPSGFYNEQFF. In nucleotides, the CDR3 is TGTGCCAGCAGCCCACCTAGCGGATTCTACAATGAGCAGTTCTTC.